The 13 T cell receptor beta chains listed next were all sequenced from one sample in a study of cytomegalovirus exposure and HLA in healthy donors. With 60 Vbeta and 13 Jbeta primers, the PCR was carried out. Generated by immunoSEQ multiplex PCR, the TCRdb table keeps only in-frame clones and is missing some. The sample yields 150,000 to 200,000 clones, 70% to 80% seen once. Sequenced material: PBMCs. The receptors stem from a middle-aged woman in good health and CMV-seronegative.

The CDR3 protein is CASRPDWSSDEQYF. The DNA of the CDR3 is TGTGCCAGCAGGCCGGACTGGTCCTCAGACGAGCAGTACTTC. The V gene is TRBV2, the J gene TRBJ2-7; weak D call: TRBD2 (5 bases). V lost 6 bases to trimming and J lost 5 bases, with 17 bases between them. CDR3 length: 14 residues. Germline V CDR1 and CDR2: SNHLY, FYNNEI.

The V call is TRBV11-2, the J call TRBJ2-5; D is uncertain. Deletions cut 5 bases from V and 2 bases from J, with 3 bases between. The CDR3 runs to 11 residues. The germline V gene has CDR1 SGHAT and CDR2 FQNNGV. CDR3 sequence (DNA): TGTGCCAGCAGCCCACAAGAGACCCAGTACTTC. This gives the protein CASSPQETQYF.

The chain joins TRBV2 to TRBJ2-3, with 10 positions matching TRBD2. Germline CDR1 reads SNHLY; CDR2 reads FYNNEI. The CDR3 has 14 residues. After removal of 6 bases from V and 8 bases from J, the junction contained 8 bases not matched to a gene. The CDR3 loop is CASRRLAGVSTQYF. CDR3 DNA: TGTGCCAGCAGACGTCTAGCGGGAGTGAGTACGCAGTATTTT.

The genes are TRBV5-1 and TRBJ2-3, with TRBD2 identical over 9 bases. CDR1 SGHRS and CDR2 YFSETQ come from the germline V gene. This CDR3 is built from 15 residues. J was trimmed by 11 bases and V by 0 bases; bases with no gene match: 10. The CDR3 spells CASSLVVGQAGGQYF. CDR3 DNA sequence: TGCGCCAGCAGCTTGGTAGTTGGCCAAGCGGGAGGGCAGTATTTT.

The gene calls are TRBV5-1 and TRBJ1-1, with unresolved D. CDR3 length: 14 residues. The V and J ends lost 0 bases and 1 base respectively, with 7 bases between them. Per germline, CDR1 SGHRS and CDR2 YFSETQ. DNA for the CDR3: TGCGCCAGCAGCTTGGACAGTACGAACACTGAAGCTTTCTTT. Its translation: CASSLDSTNTEAFF.

V is TRBV29-1 and J is TRBJ2-4; TRBD1 matches 9 bases. Trimming at V came to 6 bases and at J to 9 bases, leaving 12 bases not matched to a gene. Germline assignment: CDR1 SQVTM and CDR2 ANQGSEA. The CDR3 loop spans 14 amino acids. CDR3 DNA sequence: TGCAGCGTCCCCGGGACAGGGATGAGGGGCATTCAGTACTTC. Encoded protein: CSVPGTGMRGIQYF.

The chain uses TRBV6-1 and TRBJ2-3; D ambiguous. Trimming pared 0 bases from V and 5 bases from J, leaving 9 bases between. CDR3 length: 14 amino acids. The V gene's germline CDR1 is MNHNS and CDR2 SASEGT. The CDR3 region has the DNA TGTGCCAGCAGTGAAGCGGCCAGAGGAGATACGCAGTATTTT. Translated: CASSEAARGDTQYF.

The chain uses TRBV11-3 and TRBJ2-2, with TRBD1 identical over 10 bases. V was pared by 8 bases and J by 4 bases, with 7 bases of the junction left unmatched. Per germline, CDR1 SGHNT and CDR2 YENEEA. CDR3 size: 15 residues. The CDR3 nucleotides read TGTGCCAGCTCACCAAGGACAGGGGGCACCGGGGAGCTGTTTTTT. Protein product: CASSPRTGGTGELFF.

The chain combines TRBV7-9 with TRBJ2-3, with 8 bases fitting TRBD2. CDR1 and CDR2 (germline): SEHNR, FQNEAQ (reference sequence). J lost 4 bases, V lost 6 bases, and 18 bases had no gene match. The CDR3 totals 18 residues. CDR3 residues: CASRPSVGSGSAADTQYF. CDR3 coding DNA: TGTGCCAGCAGACCAAGCGTGGGAAGCGGGAGTGCTGCAGATACGCAGTATTTT. Full variable domain (missing parts from reference TRBV7-9 and TRBJ2-3): DTGVSQNPRHKITKRGQNVTFRCDPISEHNRLYWYRQTLGQGPEFLTYFQNEAQLEKSRLLSDRFSAERPKGSFSTLEIQRTEQGDSAMYLCASRPSVGSGSAADTQYFGPGTRLTVL.

CDR3 sequence: CASSLSVAGVGTDTQYF. Written as DNA, the CDR3 is TGCGCCAGCAGCTTGAGTGTAGCGGGAGTAGGCACAGATACGCAGTATTTT. This chain uses TRBV5-1 with TRBJ2-3; 9 nucleotides align to TRBD2. V lost 1 base to trimming and J lost 1 base; unmatched junction nucleotides: 7. CDR3 length: 17 residues. The germline V gene has CDR1 SGHRS and CDR2 YFSETQ.

V is TRBV7-9 and J is TRBJ2-3; D unclear. Trimming removed 1 base at V and 2 bases at J, with 10 bases between. CDR1 and CDR2 (germline): SEHNR, FQNEAQ (reference sequence). This CDR3 has 15 amino acids. The chain's CDR3 is CASSLDVRNTDTQYF. The DNA for the CDR3 is TGTGCCAGCAGCTTAGACGTCAGGAACACAGATACGCAGTATTTT.

This clone was observed a single time. The V gene is TRBV2, the J gene TRBJ1-2; TRBD1 might be the D (5 bases). The CDR3 runs to 15 residues. Germline lookup yields CDR1 SNHLY and CDR2 FYNNEI. The ends were cut back, 5 bases at V and 2 bases at J, with 15 bases in the middle. The CDR3 is CASSPQGSYNYGYTF. CDR3 sequence (DNA): TGTGCCAGCAGTCCCCAGGGTTCTTACAACTATGGCTACACCTTC.

The V gene is TRBV30, the J gene TRBJ1-2, with D perhaps matching TRBD1 (5 bases). The CDR3 runs to 13 residues. V was shortened by 4 bases and J by 8 bases, with 17 bases between the two germline ends. The V gene's germline CDR1 is GTSNPN and CDR2 SVGIG (reference sequence). This CDR3 reads CAWNLGQAYGYTF. In DNA form, the CDR3 reads TGTGCCTGGAATTTGGGGCAGGCGTACGGCTACACCTTC. The variable domain in full, completed from reference TRBV30 and TRBJ1-2, reads SQTIHQWPATLVQPVGSPLSLECTVEGTSNPNLYWYRQAAGRGLQLLFYSVGIGQISSEVPQNLSASRPQDRQFILSSKKLLLSDSGFYLCAWNLGQAYGYTFGSGTRLTVV.